This T cell receptor (beta chain) was sequenced for a study of T cell changes during pregnancy in multiple sclerosis. Measured with immunoSEQ multiplex PCR; TCRdb has only the in-frame clones, and not every one. This table holds 100,000 to 110,000 clones, around 93% found once. The V gene's germline CDR1 is WNHNN and CDR2 SYGVQD (reference sequence). V lost 0 bases to trimming and J lost 4 bases, with 16 bases between them. This CDR3 has 17 residues. The gene calls are TRBV10-1 and TRBJ1-3; D is perhaps TRBD1 (5 bases). The receptor was isolated from a female donor with multiple sclerosis, enrolled in a pregnancy study. The sample consisted of peripheral blood, taken after pregnancy. The CDR3 DNA sequence: TGCGCCAGCAGTGAGTCTCCAGGGATGCCGAACGGAAACACCATATATTTT. It codes for CASSESPGMPNGNTIYF.